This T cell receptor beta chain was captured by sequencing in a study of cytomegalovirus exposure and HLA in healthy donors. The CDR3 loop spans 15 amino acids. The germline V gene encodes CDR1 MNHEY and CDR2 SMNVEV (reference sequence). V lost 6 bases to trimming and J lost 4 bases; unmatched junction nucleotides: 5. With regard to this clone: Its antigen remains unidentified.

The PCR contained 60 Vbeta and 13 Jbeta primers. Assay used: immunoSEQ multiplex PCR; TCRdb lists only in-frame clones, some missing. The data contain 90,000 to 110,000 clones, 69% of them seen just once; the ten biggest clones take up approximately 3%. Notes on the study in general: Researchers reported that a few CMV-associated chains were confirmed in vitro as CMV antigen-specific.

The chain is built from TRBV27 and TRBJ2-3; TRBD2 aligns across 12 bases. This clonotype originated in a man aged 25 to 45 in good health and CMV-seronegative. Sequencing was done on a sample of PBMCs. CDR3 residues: CASSQTSGRPDTQYF. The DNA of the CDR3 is TGTGCCAGCAGCCAGACTAGCGGGAGACCAGATACGCAGTATTTT.